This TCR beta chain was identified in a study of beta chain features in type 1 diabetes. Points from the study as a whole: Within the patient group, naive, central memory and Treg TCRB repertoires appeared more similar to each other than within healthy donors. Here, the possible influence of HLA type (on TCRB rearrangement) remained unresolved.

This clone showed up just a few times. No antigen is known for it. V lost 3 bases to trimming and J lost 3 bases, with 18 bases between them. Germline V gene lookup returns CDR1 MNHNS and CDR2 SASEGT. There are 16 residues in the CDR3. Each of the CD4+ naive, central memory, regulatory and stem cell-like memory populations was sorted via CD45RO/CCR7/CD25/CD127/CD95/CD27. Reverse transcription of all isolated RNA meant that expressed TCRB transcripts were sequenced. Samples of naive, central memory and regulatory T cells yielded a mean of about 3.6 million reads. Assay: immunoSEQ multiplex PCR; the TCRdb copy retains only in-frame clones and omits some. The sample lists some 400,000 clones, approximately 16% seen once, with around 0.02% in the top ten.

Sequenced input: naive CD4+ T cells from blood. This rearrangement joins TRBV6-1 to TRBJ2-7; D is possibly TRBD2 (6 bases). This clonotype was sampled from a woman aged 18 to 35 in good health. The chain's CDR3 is CASSDHRDGRVYEQYF. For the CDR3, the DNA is TGTGCCAGCAGTGATCACCGGGACGGGAGAGTCTACGAGCAGTACTTC.